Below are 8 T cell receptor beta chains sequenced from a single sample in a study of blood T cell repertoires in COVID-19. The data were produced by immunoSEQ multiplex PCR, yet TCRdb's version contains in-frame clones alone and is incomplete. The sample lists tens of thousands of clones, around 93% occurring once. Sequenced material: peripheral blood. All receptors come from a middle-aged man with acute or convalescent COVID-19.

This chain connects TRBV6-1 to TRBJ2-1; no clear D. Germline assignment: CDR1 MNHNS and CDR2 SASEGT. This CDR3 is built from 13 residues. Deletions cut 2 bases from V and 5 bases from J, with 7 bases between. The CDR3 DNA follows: TGTGCCAGCAGTGAATCCGGTCACAATGAGCAGTTCTTC. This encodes CASSESGHNEQFF.

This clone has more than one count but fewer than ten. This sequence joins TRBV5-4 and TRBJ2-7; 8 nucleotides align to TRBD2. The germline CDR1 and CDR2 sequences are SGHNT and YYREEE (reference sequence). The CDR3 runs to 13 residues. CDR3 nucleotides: TGTGCGACGAGCGGGGGAGCCCTCTACGAGCAGTACTTC. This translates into CATSGGALYEQYF.

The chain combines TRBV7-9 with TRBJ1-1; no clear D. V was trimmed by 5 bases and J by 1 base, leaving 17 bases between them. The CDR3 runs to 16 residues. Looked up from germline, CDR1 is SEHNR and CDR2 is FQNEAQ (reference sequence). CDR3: CASSPSFGLGNTEAFF. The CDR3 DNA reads TGTGCCAGCAGCCCAAGCTTCGGGTTAGGGAACACTGAAGCTTTCTTT.

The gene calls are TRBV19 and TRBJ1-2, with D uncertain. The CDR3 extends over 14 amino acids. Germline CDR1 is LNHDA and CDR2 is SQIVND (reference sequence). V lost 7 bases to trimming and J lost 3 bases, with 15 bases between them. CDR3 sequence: CASKEEGFYYGYTF. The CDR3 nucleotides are TGTGCCAGTAAAGAAGAGGGATTCTACTATGGCTACACCTTC.

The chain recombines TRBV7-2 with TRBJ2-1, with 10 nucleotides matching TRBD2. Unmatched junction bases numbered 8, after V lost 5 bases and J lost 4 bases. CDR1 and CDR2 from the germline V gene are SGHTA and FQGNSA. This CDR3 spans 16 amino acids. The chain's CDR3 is CASSNFLAGAYNEQFF. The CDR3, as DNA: TGTGCCAGCAGCAACTTTCTAGCGGGGGCATACAATGAGCAGTTCTTC.

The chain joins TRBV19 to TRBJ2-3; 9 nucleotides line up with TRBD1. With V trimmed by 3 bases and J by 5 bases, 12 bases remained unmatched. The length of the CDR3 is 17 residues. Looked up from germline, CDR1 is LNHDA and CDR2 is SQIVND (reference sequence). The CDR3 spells CASSMRVGTGLGDTQYF. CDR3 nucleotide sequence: TGTGCCAGTAGTATGAGGGTCGGGACAGGGTTAGGAGATACGCAGTATTTT.

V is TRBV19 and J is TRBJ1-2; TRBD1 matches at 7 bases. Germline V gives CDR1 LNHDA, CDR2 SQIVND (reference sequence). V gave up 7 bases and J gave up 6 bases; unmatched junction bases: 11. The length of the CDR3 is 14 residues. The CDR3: CASTPTDRVHGYTF. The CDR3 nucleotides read TGTGCCAGTACCCCCACCGACAGGGTCCATGGCTACACCTTC.

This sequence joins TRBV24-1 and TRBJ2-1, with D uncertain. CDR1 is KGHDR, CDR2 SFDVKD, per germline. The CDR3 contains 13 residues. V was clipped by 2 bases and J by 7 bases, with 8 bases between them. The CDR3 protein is CATSDSLRNEQFF. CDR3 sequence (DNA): TGTGCCACCAGTGATTCTCTTCGGAATGAGCAGTTCTTC.